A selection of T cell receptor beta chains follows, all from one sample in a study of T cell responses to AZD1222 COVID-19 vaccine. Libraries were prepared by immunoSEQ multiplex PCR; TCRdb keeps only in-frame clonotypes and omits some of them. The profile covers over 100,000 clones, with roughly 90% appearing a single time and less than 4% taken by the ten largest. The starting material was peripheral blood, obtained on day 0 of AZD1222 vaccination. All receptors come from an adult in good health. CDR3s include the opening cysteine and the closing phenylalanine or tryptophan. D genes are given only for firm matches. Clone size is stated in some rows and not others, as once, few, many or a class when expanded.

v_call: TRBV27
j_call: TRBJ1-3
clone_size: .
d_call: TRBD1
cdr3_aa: CASSSTGGGGNTIYF

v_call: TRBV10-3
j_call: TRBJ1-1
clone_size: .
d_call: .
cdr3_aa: CAISESTRMNTEAFF

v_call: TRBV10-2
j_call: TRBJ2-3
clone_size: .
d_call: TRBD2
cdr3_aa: CASSESGGGPPDTQYF

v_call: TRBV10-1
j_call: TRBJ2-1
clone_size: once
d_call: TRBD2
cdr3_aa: CAPRPRRGAANEQFF

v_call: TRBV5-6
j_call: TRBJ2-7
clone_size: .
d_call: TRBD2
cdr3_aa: CASSLSGGHSYEQYF

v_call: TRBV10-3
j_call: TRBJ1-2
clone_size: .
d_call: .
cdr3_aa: CAISEDLRLGNYGYTF

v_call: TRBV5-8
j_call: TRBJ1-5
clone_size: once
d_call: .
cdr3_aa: CASSLSGARQPQHF

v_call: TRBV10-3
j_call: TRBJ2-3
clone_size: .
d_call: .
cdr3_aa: CAIQSNGGSTDTQYF

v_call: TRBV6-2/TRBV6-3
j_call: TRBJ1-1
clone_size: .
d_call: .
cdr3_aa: CASSYHRVGGNTEAFF

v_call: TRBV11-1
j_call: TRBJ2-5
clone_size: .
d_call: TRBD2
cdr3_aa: CASSLGTSGQETQYF

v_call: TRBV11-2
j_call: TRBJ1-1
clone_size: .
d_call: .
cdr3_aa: CASGRSYNTEAFF

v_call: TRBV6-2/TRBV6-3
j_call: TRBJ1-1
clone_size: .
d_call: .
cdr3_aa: CASSYDQGELNTEAFF

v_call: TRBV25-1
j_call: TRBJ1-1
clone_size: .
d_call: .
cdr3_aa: CASSESTLEAFF

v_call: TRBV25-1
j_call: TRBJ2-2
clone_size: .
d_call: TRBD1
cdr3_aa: CASRQGAPNTGELFF

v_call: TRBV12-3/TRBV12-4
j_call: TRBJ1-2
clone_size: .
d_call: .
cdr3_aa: CASSFSATGYTF

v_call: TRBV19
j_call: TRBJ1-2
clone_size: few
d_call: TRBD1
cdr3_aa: CASTHGPGQGTNYGYTF

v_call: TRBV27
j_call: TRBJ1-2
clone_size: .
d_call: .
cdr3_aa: CASSSLIGRRDYEYGYTF